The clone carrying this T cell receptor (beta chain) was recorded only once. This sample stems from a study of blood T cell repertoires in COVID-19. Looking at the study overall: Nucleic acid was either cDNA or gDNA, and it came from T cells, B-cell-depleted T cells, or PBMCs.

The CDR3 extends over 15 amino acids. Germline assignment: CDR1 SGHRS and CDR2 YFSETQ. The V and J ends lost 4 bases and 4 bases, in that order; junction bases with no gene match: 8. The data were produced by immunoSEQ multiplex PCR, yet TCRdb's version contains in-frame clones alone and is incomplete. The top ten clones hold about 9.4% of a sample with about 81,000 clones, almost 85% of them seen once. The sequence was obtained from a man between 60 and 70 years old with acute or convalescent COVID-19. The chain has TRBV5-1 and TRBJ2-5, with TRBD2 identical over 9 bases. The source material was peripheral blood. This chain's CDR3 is CASSLVAGAGETQYF. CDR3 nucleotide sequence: TGCGCCAGCAGCCTCGTAGCGGGAGCGGGAGAGACCCAGTACTTC.